A single sample is the source of the 11 T cell receptor beta chains below, sequenced in a study of control samples from healthy donors and cancer patients. Repertoires were generated with immunoSEQ multiplex PCR, while TCRdb's copy carries only in-frame clones and drops some. The sample holds about 120,000 clones, 87% seen once. Specimen: blood. The receptors come from a man under 40 in good health.

The V and J genes are TRBV7-3 and TRBJ1-1; D gene ambiguous. Germline CDR1 SGHTA, CDR2 FQGTGA. V was cut by 3 bases and J by 7 bases, with 12 bases left in between. The CDR3 has 13 amino acids. CDR3 sequence reads: CASSFVQMSEAFF. CDR3 DNA: TGTGCCAGCAGCTTCGTACAGATGAGTGAAGCTTTCTTT.

This sequence joins TRBV4-1 and TRBJ2-6, with D perhaps TRBD2 (6 bases). The CDR3 is 16 amino acids. V dropped 3 bases and J dropped 2 bases, with 11 bases sitting between them. Germline values: CDR1 MGHRA, CDR2 YSYEKL. The CDR3 loop is CASSQAGGPGANVLTF. CDR3 nucleotide sequence: TGCGCCAGCAGCCAGGCCGGGGGACCTGGGGCCAACGTCCTGACTTTC.

The rearrangement links TRBV9 to TRBJ2-6; no firm D call. Per the germline V gene, CDR1 is SGDLS and CDR2 is YYNGEE. CDR3 length: 14 amino acids. V lost 3 bases and J lost 1, with 5 bases in between. In DNA, the CDR3 is TGTGCCAGCAGCGGAGCTTCTGGGGCCAACGTCCTGACTTTC. As protein: CASSGASGANVLTF.

The chain couples TRBV7-2 to TRBJ1-1; 7 bases map to TRBD1. Germline V gene data show CDR1 as SGHTA and CDR2 as FQGNSA. This CDR3 is built from 13 residues. V was pared by 4 bases and J by 6 bases, with 5 bases of the junction left unmatched. CDR3 DNA: TGTGCCAGCAGCTCGCAGGGACAGCCTGAAGCTTTCTTT. Translation gives CASSSQGQPEAFF.

The V call is TRBV24-1, the J call TRBJ1-1; D not resolved. The germline gives CDR1 KGHDR, CDR2 SFDVKD. This CDR3 is built from 13 residues. With 7 bases removed from V and 1 base from J, the gap between germline ends came to 9 bases. Here the CDR3 reads CATSRKGNTEAFF. In DNA, the CDR3 is TGTGCCACCAGCCGTAAGGGGAACACTGAAGCTTTCTTT.

The V gene is TRBV10-1, the J gene TRBJ1-1; D unresolved. The CDR3 is 14 amino acids. V dropped 2 bases and J dropped 6 bases, with 13 bases sitting between them. Germline V gene data show CDR1 as WNHNN and CDR2 as SYGVQD (reference sequence). CDR3 residues: CASSETQLRAEAFF. DNA for the CDR3: TGCGCCAGCAGTGAGACACAGCTTAGGGCTGAAGCTTTCTTT.

This rearrangement joins TRBV29-1 to TRBJ2-7; 10 nucleotides line up with TRBD1. Germline CDR1 SQVTM, CDR2 ANQGSEA. J was trimmed by 6 bases and V by 2 bases; bases with no gene match: 7. The CDR3 runs to 14 residues. This CDR3 reads CSVEQTTGGREQYF. CDR3 bases: TGCAGCGTTGAACAAACGACAGGGGGCCGCGAGCAGTACTTC.

The gene calls are TRBV11-2 and TRBJ2-1, with D tentatively TRBD1 or TRBD2 (6 bases each). Trimming shortened V by 8 bases and J by 4 bases, and 18 bases separated the two germline ends. CDR3 size: 15 residues. Germline lookup yields CDR1 SGHAT and CDR2 FQNNGV. CDR3 sequence: CASLRGLGGYNEQFF. In DNA, the CDR3 is TGTGCCAGCCTTCGGGGGTTAGGGGGATACAATGAGCAGTTCTTC.

CDR3 amino acids: CASSFLTGTGAETQYF. The CDR3 bases are TGTGCCAGCAGCTTTTTAACCGGGACAGGCGCAGAGACCCAGTACTTC. V usage is TRBV7-8 and J usage is TRBJ2-5; 8 nucleotides align to TRBD1. The J segment lost 4 bases and the V segment lost 3 bases, leaving 10 bases of the junction unmatched. The CDR3 runs 16 residues. Germline V gene data show CDR1 as SGHVS and CDR2 as FQNEAQ.

The rearrangement uses TRBV25-1 and TRBJ1-5; D gene unclear. V was cut by 1 base and J by 3 bases, with 7 bases left in between. The germline V gene has CDR1 MGHDK and CDR2 SYGVNS. The CDR3 totals 14 residues. As DNA, the CDR3 is TGTGCCAGCAGTGAATCTATACACAATCAGCCCCAGCATTTT. Its translation is CASSESIHNQPQHF.

The chain carries TRBV5-5 and TRBJ2-7; 7 bases are a match to TRBD2. J lost 0 bases, V lost 4 bases, and 7 bases had no gene match. There are 15 residues in the CDR3. Germline V gives CDR1 SGHKS, CDR2 YYEKEE (reference sequence). CDR3 sequence (DNA): TGTGCCAGCAGCACTGACGGGAGGAGCTCCTACGAGCAGTACGTC. Translating gives CASSTDGRSSYEQYV.